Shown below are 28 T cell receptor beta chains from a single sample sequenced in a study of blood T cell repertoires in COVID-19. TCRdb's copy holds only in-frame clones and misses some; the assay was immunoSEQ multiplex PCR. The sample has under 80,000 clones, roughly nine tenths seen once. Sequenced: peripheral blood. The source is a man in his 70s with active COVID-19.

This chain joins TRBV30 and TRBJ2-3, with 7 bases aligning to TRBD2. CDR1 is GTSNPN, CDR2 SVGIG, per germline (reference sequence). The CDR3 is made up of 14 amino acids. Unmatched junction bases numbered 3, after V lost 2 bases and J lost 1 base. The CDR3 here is CAWSPGRGTDTQYF. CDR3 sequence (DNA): TGTGCCTGGAGTCCAGGGAGGGGCACAGATACGCAGTATTTT. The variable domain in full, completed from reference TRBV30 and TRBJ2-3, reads SQTIHQWPATLVQPVGSPLSLECTVEGTSNPNLYWYRQAAGRGLQLLFYSVGIGQISSEVPQNLSASRPQDRQFILSSKKLLLSDSGFYLCAWSPGRGTDTQYFGPGTRLTVL.

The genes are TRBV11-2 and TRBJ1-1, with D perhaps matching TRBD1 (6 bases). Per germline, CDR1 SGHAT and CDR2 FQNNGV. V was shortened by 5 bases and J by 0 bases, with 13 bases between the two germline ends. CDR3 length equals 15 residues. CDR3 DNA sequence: TGTGCCAGCAGCGCCCGGGACACCATGAACACTGAAGCTTTCTTT. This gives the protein CASSARDTMNTEAFF.

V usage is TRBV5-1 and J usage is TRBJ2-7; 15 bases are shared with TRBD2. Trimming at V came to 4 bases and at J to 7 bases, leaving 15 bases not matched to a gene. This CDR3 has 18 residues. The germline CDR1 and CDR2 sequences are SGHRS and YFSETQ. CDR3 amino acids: CASSKGLAGGPTTGEQYF. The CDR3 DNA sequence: TGCGCCAGCAGCAAAGGACTAGCGGGAGGGCCCACTACGGGGGAGCAGTACTTC. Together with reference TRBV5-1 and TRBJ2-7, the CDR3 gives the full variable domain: KAGVTQTPRYLIKTRGQQVTLSCSPISGHRSVSWYQQTPGQGLQFLFEYFSETQRNKGNFPGRFSGRQFSNSRSEMNVSTLELGDSALYLCASSKGLAGGPTTGEQYFGPGTRLTVT.

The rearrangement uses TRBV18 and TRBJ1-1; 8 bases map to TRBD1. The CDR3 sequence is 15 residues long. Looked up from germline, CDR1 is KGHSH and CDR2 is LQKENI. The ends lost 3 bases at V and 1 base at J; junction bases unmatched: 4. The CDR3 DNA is TGTGCCAGCTCACCCTTTCAGGGGGCGAACACTGAAGCTTTCTTT. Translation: CASSPFQGANTEAFF.

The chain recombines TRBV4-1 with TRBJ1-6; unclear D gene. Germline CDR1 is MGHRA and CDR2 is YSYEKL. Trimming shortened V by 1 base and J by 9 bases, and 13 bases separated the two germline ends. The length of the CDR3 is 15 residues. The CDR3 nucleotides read TGCGCCAGCAGCCAAGTCGCCATTTCGGGTTCACCCCTCCACTTT. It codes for CASSQVAISGSPLHF.

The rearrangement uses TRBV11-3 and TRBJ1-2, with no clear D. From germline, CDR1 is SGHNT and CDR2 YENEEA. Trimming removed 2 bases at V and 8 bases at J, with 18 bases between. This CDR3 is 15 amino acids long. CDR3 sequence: CASSLTPPLSGGYTF. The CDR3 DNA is TGTGCCAGCAGCTTAACCCCCCCGCTTAGCGGCGGCTACACCTTC.

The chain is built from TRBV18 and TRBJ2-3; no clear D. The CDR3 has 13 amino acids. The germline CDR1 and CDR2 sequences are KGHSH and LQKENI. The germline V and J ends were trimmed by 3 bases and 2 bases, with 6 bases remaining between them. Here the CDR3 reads CASSPADTDTQYF. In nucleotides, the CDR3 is TGTGCCAGCTCACCGGCGGACACAGATACGCAGTATTTT.

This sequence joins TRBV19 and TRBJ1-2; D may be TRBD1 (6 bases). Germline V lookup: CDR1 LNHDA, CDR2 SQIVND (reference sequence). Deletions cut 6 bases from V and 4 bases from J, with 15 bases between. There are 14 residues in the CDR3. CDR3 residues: CASSRRWTAYGYTF. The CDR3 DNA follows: TGTGCCAGTAGCCGCCGTTGGACAGCCTATGGCTACACCTTC.

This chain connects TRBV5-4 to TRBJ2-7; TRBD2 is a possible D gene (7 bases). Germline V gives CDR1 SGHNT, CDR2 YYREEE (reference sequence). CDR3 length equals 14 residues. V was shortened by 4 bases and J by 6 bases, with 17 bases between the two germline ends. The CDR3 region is CASSPQGRASEQYF. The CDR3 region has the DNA TGTGCCAGCAGCCCCCAGGGGAGGGCCTCCGAGCAGTACTTC.

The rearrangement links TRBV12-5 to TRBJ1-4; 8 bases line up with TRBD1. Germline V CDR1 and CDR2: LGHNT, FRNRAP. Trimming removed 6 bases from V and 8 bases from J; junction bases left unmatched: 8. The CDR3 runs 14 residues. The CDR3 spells CASGPQGAREKLFF. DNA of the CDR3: TGTGCTAGTGGCCCCCAGGGGGCTCGGGAAAAACTGTTTTTT.

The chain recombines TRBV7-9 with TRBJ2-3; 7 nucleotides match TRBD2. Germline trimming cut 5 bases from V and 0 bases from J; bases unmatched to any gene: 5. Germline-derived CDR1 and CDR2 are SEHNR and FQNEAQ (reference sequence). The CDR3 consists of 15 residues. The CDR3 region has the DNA TGTGCCAGCAGCCACCTAGCGGTGAGCACAGATACGCAGTATTTT. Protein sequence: CASSHLAVSTDTQYF.

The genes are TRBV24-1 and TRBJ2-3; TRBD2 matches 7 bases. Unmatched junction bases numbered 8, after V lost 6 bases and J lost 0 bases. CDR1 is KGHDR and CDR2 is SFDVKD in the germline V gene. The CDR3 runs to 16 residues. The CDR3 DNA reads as TGTGCCACCAGTTCTTGGACGGGGGGAAGCACAGATACGCAGTATTTT. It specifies CATSSWTGGSTDTQYF.

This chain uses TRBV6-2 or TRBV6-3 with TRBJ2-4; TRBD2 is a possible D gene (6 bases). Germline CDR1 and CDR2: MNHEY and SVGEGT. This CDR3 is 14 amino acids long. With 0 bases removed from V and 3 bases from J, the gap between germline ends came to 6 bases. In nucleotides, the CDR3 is TGTGCCAGCAGTTACTCCGGGAGCAAAAACATTCAGTACTTC. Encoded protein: CASSYSGSKNIQYF.

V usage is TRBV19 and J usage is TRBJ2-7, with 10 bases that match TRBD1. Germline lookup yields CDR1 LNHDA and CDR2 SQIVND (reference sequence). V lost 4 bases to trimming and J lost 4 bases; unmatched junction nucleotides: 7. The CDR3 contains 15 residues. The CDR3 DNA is TGTGCCAGTAGTACCCGACAGGGGGCCCCGTACGAGCAGTACTTC. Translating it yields CASSTRQGAPYEQYF. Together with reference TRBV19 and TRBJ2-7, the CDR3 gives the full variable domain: DGGITQSPKYLFRKEGQNVTLSCEQNLNHDAMYWYRQDPGQGLRLIYYSQIVNDFQKGDIAEGYSVSREKKESFPLTVTSAQKNPTAFYLCASSTRQGAPYEQYFGPGTRLTVT.

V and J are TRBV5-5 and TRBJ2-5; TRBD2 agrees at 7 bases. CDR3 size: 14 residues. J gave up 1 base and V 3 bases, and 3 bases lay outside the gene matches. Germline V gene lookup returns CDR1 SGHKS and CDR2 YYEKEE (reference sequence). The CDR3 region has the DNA TGTGCCAGCAGCTCTCTAGCGGCCCAAGAGACCCAGTACTTC. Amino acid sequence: CASSSLAAQETQYF. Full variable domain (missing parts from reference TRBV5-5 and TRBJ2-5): DAGVTQSPTHLIKTRGQQVTLRCSPISGHKSVSWYQQVLGQGPQFIFQYYEKEERGRGNFPDRFSARQFPNYSSELNVNALLLGDSALYLCASSSLAAQETQYFGPGTRLLVL.

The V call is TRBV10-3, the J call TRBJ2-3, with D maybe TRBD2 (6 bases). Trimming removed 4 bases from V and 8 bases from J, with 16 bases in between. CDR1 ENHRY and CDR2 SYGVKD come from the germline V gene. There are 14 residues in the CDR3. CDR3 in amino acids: CAISVPDGGVTQYF. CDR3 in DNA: TGTGCCATCAGTGTCCCCGACGGCGGGGTTACGCAGTATTTT.

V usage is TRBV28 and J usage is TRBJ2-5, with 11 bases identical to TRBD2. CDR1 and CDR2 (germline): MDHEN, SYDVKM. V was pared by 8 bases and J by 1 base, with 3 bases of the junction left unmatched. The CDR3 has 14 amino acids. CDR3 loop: CASRTSGLQETQYF. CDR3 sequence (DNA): TGTGCCAGCCGGACTAGCGGGCTCCAAGAGACCCAGTACTTC.

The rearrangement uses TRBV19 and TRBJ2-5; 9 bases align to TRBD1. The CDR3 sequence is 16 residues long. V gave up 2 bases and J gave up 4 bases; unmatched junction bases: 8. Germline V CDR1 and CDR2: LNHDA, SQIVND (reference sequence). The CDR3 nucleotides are TGTGCCAGTAGTATACCAGGGGACAGGGAAGGAGAGACCCAGTACTTC. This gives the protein CASSIPGDREGETQYF.

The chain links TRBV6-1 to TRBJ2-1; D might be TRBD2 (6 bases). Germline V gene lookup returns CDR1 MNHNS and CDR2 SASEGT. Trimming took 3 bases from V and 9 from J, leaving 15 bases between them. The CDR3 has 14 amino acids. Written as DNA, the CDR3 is TGTGCCAGCAGTGAGCTTCGGGGACTGGGTGAGCAGTTCTTC. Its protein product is CASSELRGLGEQFF.

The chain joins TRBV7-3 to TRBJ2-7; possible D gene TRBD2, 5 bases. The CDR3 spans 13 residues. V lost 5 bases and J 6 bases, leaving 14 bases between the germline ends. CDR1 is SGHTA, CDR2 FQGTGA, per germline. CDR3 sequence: CASSPDAGGEQYF. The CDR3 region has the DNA TGTGCCAGCAGCCCGGACGCGGGTGGCGAGCAGTACTTC.

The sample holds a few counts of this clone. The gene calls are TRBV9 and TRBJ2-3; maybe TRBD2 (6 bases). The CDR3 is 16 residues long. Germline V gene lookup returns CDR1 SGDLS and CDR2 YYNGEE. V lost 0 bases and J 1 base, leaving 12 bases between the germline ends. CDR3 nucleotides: TGTGCCAGCAGCGTAGACGGGGGTTTTGGCACAGATACGCAGTATTTT. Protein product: CASSVDGGFGTDTQYF.

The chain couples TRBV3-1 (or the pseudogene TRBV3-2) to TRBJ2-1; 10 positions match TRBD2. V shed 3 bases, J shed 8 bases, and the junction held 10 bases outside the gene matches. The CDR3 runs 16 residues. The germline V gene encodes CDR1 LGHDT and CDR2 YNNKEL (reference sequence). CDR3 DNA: TGTGCCAGCAGCCACTCAAGCGGGAGGGGTGGGGATGAGCAGTTCTTC. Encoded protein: CASSHSSGRGGDEQFF.

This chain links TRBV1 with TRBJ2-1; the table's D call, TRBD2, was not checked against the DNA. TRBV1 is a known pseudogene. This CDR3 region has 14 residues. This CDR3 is CTSSHRGSHNEQFF. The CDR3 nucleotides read TGCACCAGCAGCCATCGCGGGAGCCACAATGAGCAGTTCTTC.

The CDR3 is CSGFGLAGGQETQYF. Here the CDR3 DNA reads TGCAGCGGGTTCGGACTAGCGGGAGGGCAAGAGACCCAGTACTTC. This chain connects TRBV29-1 to TRBJ2-5, with TRBD2 matching 15 bases. CDR1 and CDR2 (germline): SQVTM, ANQGSEA. V lost 7 bases, J lost 2 bases, and 5 bases stayed unmatched. This CDR3 contains 15 residues. Variable domain in full (rest from reference TRBV29-1 and TRBJ2-5): SAVISQKPSRDICQRGTSLTIQCQVDSQVTMMFWYRQQPGQSLTLIATANQGSEATYESGFVIDKFPISRPNLTFSTLTVSNMSPEDSSIYLCSGFGLAGGQETQYFGPGTRLLVL.

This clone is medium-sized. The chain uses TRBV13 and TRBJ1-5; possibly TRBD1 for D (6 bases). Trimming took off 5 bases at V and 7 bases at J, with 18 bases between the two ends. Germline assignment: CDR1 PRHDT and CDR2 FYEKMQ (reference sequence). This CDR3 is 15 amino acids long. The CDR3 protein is CASSQRRGAEQPQHF. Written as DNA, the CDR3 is TGTGCCAGCAGCCAACGCCGGGGGGCTGAGCAGCCCCAGCATTTT. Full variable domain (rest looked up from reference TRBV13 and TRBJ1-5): AAGVIQSPRHLIKEKRETATLKCYPIPRHDTVYWYQQGPGQDPQFLISFYEKMQSDKGSIPDRFSAQQFSDYHSELNMSSLELGDSALYFCASSQRRGAEQPQHFGDGTRLSIL.

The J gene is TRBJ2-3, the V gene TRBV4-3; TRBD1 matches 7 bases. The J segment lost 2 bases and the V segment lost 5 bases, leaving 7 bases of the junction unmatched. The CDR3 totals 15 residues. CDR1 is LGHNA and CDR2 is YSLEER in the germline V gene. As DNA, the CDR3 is TGCGCCAGCAGCAAAGGGGGCGACCCCACAGATACGCAGTATTTT. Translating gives CASSKGGDPTDTQYF.

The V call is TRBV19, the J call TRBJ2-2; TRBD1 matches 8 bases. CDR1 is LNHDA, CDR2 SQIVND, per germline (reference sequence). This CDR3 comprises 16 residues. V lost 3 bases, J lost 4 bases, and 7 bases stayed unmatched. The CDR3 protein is CASSIGQGSGTGELFF. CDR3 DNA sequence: TGTGCCAGTAGTATCGGACAGGGTTCTGGCACCGGGGAGCTGTTTTTT.

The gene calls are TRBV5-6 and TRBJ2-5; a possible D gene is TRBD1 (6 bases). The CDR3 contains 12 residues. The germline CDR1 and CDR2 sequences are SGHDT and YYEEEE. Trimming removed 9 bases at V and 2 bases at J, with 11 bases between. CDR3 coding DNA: TGTGCCACCTCCACAGGGCAAGAGACCCAGTACTTC. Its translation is CATSTGQETQYF.